This T cell receptor (beta chain) was profiled in a study of lymphopenia after photon versus proton radiotherapy. Study-wide results and limits: After the lymphocyte nadir, photon-treated repertoires showed oligoclonal expansion, especially of CD8+ Temra cells. Relative stability marked proton patients; photon patients lost diversity and naive cells.

As regards this clone: Its antigen is still unknown.

J lost 5 bases, V lost 0 bases, and 15 bases had no gene match. Per the germline V gene, CDR1 is LGHNA and CDR2 is YNFKEQ. CDR3 size: 18 residues. The method was immunoSEQ multiplex PCR; TCRdb's version includes in-frame clones alone and lacks a portion of them. Seen here are tens of thousands of clones, around 86% observed once, and the top ten hold around 2%. The chain carries TRBV4-2 and TRBJ2-5, with 7 bases aligning to TRBD1. This clonotype was sampled from a man aged 40-49 years with gastric cancer. The specimen was peripheral blood, collected from a patient treated with photon-based radiotherapy. CDR3 DNA sequence: TGTGCCAGCAGCCAAGATGGGGGAAACAGGGGCGTTGGGGAGACCCAGTACTTC. Encoded protein: CASSQDGGNRGVGETQYF.